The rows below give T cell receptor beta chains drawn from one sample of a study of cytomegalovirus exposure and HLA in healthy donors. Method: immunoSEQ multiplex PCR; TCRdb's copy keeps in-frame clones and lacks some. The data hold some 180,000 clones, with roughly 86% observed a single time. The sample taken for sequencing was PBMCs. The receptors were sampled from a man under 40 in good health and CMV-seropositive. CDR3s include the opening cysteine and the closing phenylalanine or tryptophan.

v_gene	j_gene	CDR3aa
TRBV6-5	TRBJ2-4	CASSWRGELAKNIQYF
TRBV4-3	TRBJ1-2	CASSQFSFYGYTF
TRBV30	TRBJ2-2	CAWTRQPTGELFF
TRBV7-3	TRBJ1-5	CASSSREPQHF
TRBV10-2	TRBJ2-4	CASGEGLPAKNIQYF
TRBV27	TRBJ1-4	CASRTFLRATNEKLFF
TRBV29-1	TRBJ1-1	CSVATGGNTEAFF
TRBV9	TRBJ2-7	CASSPDTGGNYEQYF
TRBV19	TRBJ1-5	CASSIALNQPQHF
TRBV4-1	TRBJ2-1	CASSQGGSGGYNEQFF
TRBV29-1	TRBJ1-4	CSVNGGGTNEKLFF
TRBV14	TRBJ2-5	CASSPSHAGRGETQYF
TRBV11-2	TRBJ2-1	CASSPLSPRGVNEQFF
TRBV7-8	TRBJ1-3	CASSLWATAGNTIYF
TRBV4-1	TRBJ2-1	CASSQDTGFDNEQFF
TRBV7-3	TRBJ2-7	CASSLTGAGTYEQYF
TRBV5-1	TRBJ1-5	CASSSGGQQPQHF
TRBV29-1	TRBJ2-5	CSVVQSETQYF
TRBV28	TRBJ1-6	CASSPSGTGNYNSPLHF
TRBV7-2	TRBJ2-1	CASSLRGGRRNEQFF
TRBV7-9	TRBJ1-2	CASSRDALYGYTF
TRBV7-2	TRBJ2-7	CASSREVGGQGRLGEQYF
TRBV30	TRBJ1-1	CAWSLAVGQNTEAFF
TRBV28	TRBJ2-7	CASSPTWPGYEQYF
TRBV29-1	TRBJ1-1	CSVGSADMNTEAFF
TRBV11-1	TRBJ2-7	CASCRMASGEQYF
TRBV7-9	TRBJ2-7	CASSYRDRGIYEQYF
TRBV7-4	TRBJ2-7	CASSPLGFESSYEQYF
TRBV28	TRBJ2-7	CASSFTFPPYEQYF
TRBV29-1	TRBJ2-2	CSVEPGTGRTGELFF
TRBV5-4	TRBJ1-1	CASLRTRQGGNTEAFF
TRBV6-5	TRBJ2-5	CASSYSTEIQETQYF
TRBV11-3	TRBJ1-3	CASSLEAGNTIYF
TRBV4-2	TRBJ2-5	CASSQAAGRGQETQYF
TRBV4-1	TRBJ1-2	CASSQAGVGYGYTF
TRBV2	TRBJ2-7	CASSPGTGSSYEQYF
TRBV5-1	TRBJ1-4	CASSLAGDDEKLFF